Included here is one T cell receptor (beta chain) sequence, with context. These data originate in a study of blood T cell repertoires in COVID-19. Study information: Whether acute or convalescent, the COVID-19 samples came from the United States, Italy and Spain. PBMCs, B-cell-depleted T cells, or T cells provided the cDNA or gDNA that made up the material.

Authors' data handling: Amplified reference gene primers provided the basis for estimating nucleated cell counts. Method: immunoSEQ multiplex PCR; TCRdb's copy keeps in-frame clones and lacks some. V, J and clone size reflect that table, while D and trimming were determined from the DNA. There are tens of thousands of clones in the sample; around four fifths occur only once, and about 18% lies in the top ten. Losses at the gene ends were 6 bases for V and 2 bases for J; bases not matched to a gene: 3. This CDR3 contains 15 residues. Per germline, CDR1 MNHEY and CDR2 SMNVEV (reference sequence). The rearrangement joins TRBV27 to TRBJ2-1, with 11 bases aligning to TRBD2. The specimen was peripheral blood. This receptor was identified in a woman older than 75 with acute or convalescent COVID-19. The DNA for the CDR3 is TGTGCCAGCAGGATTAGCGGGAGGGCCTACAATGAGCAGTTCTTC. This gives the protein CASRISGRAYNEQFF.